This is a list of T cell receptor beta chains from one sample in a study of Graves' ophthalmopathy and Graves' hyperthyroidism. Using its own MiXCR run on the multiplex PCR reads, TCRdb lists one record per CDR3 protein. Found here are about 740,000 distinct CDR3 sequences, approximately 40% of them singletons; the top ten hold roughly 46%. The sequenced sample consisted of peripheral blood. The receptors derive from an adult man with Graves' ophthalmopathy. Both conserved end residues are part of each CDR3. Fields, in order: D gene, V gene, J gene, clone size, CDR3 DNA, CDR3 protein. The D gene is left open where the match is weak. A clone size is listed for some rows: how often the clone was seen (once, few, many), or a class if it is expanded.

>TRBD2|TRBV29-1|TRBJ2-7|-
TGCAGCGCCGGACTAGCGGGGAGAACCTACGAGCAGTACTTC
CSAGLAGRTYEQYF
>-|TRBV11-2|TRBJ1-1|-
TGTGCCAGCAGAGAATTTGGCGGGGGAGCTTTCTTT
CASREFGGGAFF
>-|TRBV7-9|TRBJ1-4|few
TGTGCCAGCAGCCAAGGGACAACAACTAATGAAAAACTGTTTTTT
CASSQGTTTNEKLFF
>-|TRBV6-6|TRBJ1-2|many
TGTGCCAGCAGTCGACAGTATGGCTACACCTTC
CASSRQYGYTF
>-|TRBV27|TRBJ2-7|-
TGTGCCAGCAGTAAAACAGATTTTTTGGCCTACGAGCAGTACTTC
CASSKTDFLAYEQYF
>TRBD2|TRBV7-2|TRBJ2-5|many
TGTGCCAGCAGCTTAGCGGGCGGGACTAGCGGGAGAAAGACCCAGTACTTC
CASSLAGGTSGRKTQYF
>TRBD1|TRBV6-5|TRBJ1-1|-
TGTGCCAGCAGTTACTCGGGACAGGGATTGAACACTGAAGCTTTCTTT
CASSYSGQGLNTEAFF
>TRBD2|TRBV14|TRBJ2-7|-
TGTGCCAGCAGCCCCTCCTTCTCCGGGACTAGCGGGTTCTACGAGCAGTACTTC
CASSPSFSGTSGFYEQYF
>TRBD1|TRBV7-9|TRBJ1-2|-
TGTGCCAGCAGCCCAGGGACAGGAACTAGGGGCTACACCTTC
CASSPGTGTRGYTF
>-|TRBV4-2|TRBJ1-3|few
TGTGCCAGCAGCCAAGGGGGCGGGGGACCTGGAAACACCATATATTTT
CASSQGGGGPGNTIYF
>-|TRBV10-3|TRBJ2-2|-
TGTGCCATCAATGGGCCTGACACCGGGGAGCTGTTTTTT
CAINGPDTGELFF
>-|TRBV7-9|TRBJ1-6|-
TGTGCCAGCAGCCAAGATGCGGGTTACTATAATTCACCCCTCCACTTT
CASSQDAGYYNSPLHF
>TRBD1|TRBV20-1|TRBJ1-2|-
TGCAGTGCCGGGACAGGGGATAAAGGTGGCTACACCTTC
CSAGTGDKGGYTF
>TRBD1|TRBV20-1|TRBJ2-5|-
TGCAGTGCAGACAAACAGGGGTTAGCCGTCGTCTTC
CSADKQGLAVVF
>TRBD1|TRBV7-2|TRBJ2-7|-
TGCGCCAGCAGACAGGACAGGGAGCTCACTAACGAGCAGTACTTC
CASRQDRELTNEQYF
>-|TRBV10-3|TRBJ1-1|many
TGTGCCATCAGTCAGACACAGAACACTGAAGCTTTCTTT
CAISQTQNTEAFF
>TRBD1|TRBV11-2|TRBJ1-1|-
TGCGCCAGCAGCCAAGCAGGGGGCTCGGGGCTTGAAGCTTTCTTT
CASSQAGGSGLEAFF